The 19 T cell receptor beta chains listed next were all sequenced from one sample in a study of beta chain features in type 1 diabetes. Expressed TCRB transcripts got sequenced, as all isolated RNA was reverse transcribed. TCRdb keeps only in-frame clones here, not all; method: immunoSEQ multiplex PCR. This table holds under 450,000 clones, over 11% found once. The specimen sequenced was naive CD4+ T cells from blood. Receptors originate from a man aged 30 to 45 in good health.

The chain joins TRBV30 to TRBJ2-5, with a possible D match to TRBD1 (5 bases). Germline V CDR1 and CDR2: GTSNPN, SVGIG (reference sequence). CDR3 length: 14 residues. V was shortened by 0 bases and J by 4 bases, with 12 bases between the two germline ends. The CDR3 region has the DNA TGTGCCTGGAGTGTAAAAGGGGATCGAGAGACCCAGTACTTC. Its protein is CAWSVKGDRETQYF.

This clone came up a few times. The chain recombines TRBV14 with TRBJ2-1; tentatively, D is TRBD1 or TRBD2 (5 bases each). Germline V gene lookup returns CDR1 SGHDN and CDR2 FVKESK. CDR3 size: 14 residues. Trimming left V 8 bases short and J 7 bases short, with 18 bases between. The CDR3 protein is CASSQGTIGNEQFF. In nucleotides, the CDR3 is TGTGCCAGCTCACAAGGGACCATCGGGAATGAGCAGTTCTTC.

The chain uses TRBV19 and TRBJ2-5; no clear D. Looked up from germline, CDR1 is LNHDA and CDR2 is SQIVND (reference sequence). V was shortened by 4 bases and J by 1 base, with 7 bases between the two germline ends. This CDR3 spans 13 amino acids. The CDR3 reads CASSKLSQETQYF. The DNA for the CDR3 is TGTGCCAGTAGTAAGTTATCCCAAGAGACCCAGTACTTC.

V usage is TRBV18 and J usage is TRBJ2-1; TRBD2 agrees at 11 bases. CDR1 and CDR2 from the germline V gene are KGHSH and LQKENI. This CDR3 comprises 17 residues. After removal of 4 bases from V and 4 bases from J, the junction contained 9 bases not matched to a gene. The CDR3: CASSHPASGRPYNEQFF. The CDR3 region has the DNA TGTGCCAGCTCACATCCGGCTAGCGGGAGGCCATACAATGAGCAGTTCTTC.

The chain couples TRBV7-9 to TRBJ2-5; 7 bases line up with TRBD2. Germline V lookup: CDR1 SEHNR, CDR2 FQNEAQ (reference sequence). The CDR3 is 13 amino acids. The trim removed 7 bases at V and 2 bases at J, leaving 4 bases unmatched. For the CDR3, the DNA is TGTGCCAGCAAGCGGGAAATACAAGAGACCCAGTACTTC. This sequence encodes CASKREIQETQYF.

This clone was seen many times. The chain carries TRBV15 and TRBJ2-1; 7 bases are shared with TRBD1. Germline CDR1 LNHNV, CDR2 YYDKDF (reference sequence). The V segment lost 0 bases and the J segment 8 bases; nucleotides outside the gene matches: 7. The CDR3 runs 15 residues. CDR3 protein: CATSRDRTGSYEQFF. The CDR3 DNA reads as TGTGCCACCAGCAGAGATAGGACAGGTTCATATGAGCAGTTCTTC.

Only a few counts were recorded for this clone. CDR3 region: CASGIPGRIYF. Here the CDR3 DNA reads TGTGCCAGCGGTATTCCGGGACGGATCTACTTC. V gene TRBV28 combines with J gene TRBJ2-7; D possibly uses TRBD1 or TRBD2 (5 bases each). Germline loops: CDR1 MDHEN, CDR2 SYDVKM. V dropped 8 bases and J dropped 13 bases, with 18 bases sitting between them. CDR3 length equals 11 residues.

This clone was counted between two and nine times. The rearrangement uses TRBV9 and TRBJ2-3, with D possibly being TRBD2 (7 bases). Between the trimmed V and J ends, which lost 2 bases and 4 bases, there was a span of 14 bases. The CDR3 runs to 15 residues. Germline V gene lookup returns CDR1 SGDLS and CDR2 YYNGEE. The CDR3 loop reads CASSVRGLQPDTQYF. CDR3 DNA: TGTGCCAGCAGCGTGCGGGGGCTCCAACCAGATACGCAGTATTTT.

The chain carries TRBV10-3 and TRBJ2-1, with 10 bases that match TRBD1. The CDR3 extends over 14 amino acids. CDR1 ENHRY and CDR2 SYGVKD come from the germline V gene. J lost 7 bases, V lost 6 bases, and 6 bases had no gene match. The CDR3 nucleotides read TGTGCCATCAGCTCGACAGGGGGCTGGAATGAGCAGTTCTTC. Protein: CAISSTGGWNEQFF.

The CDR3 DNA is TGTGCCAGCAGCTTAGCGGGCGGGGGGACCCGCACAGAGCAGTTCTTC. Translating gives CASSLAGGGTRTEQFF. The chain couples TRBV7-2 to TRBJ2-1; 8 nucleotides line up with TRBD2. Unmatched junction bases numbered 11, after V lost 0 bases and J lost 10 bases. The CDR3 is 16 residues long. CDR1 and CDR2 (germline): SGHTA, FQGNSA.

J is TRBJ1-3 and V is TRBV4-2; 9 nucleotides match TRBD1. CDR3 size: 13 residues. Trimming at V came to 6 bases and at J to 4 bases, leaving 1 base not matched to a gene. Germline CDR1 reads LGHNA; CDR2 reads YNFKEQ. The CDR3 spells CASRGTGGNTIYF. The CDR3 DNA reads as TGTGCCAGCAGGGGGACAGGGGGAAACACCATATATTTT.

This chain uses TRBV25-1 with TRBJ2-1; 9 bases align to TRBD1. V shed 4 bases and J 4 bases; nucleotides not matched to a gene: 2. This CDR3 is 14 amino acids long. Germline CDR1 and CDR2: MGHDK and SYGVNS. The CDR3 spells CASSAGTGYNEQFF. CDR3 coding DNA: TGTGCCAGCAGTGCCGGGACAGGGTACAATGAGCAGTTCTTC.

This clone was observed a handful of times. This sequence joins TRBV7-2 and TRBJ2-5; the D gene is possibly TRBD2 (6 bases). Germline-derived CDR1 and CDR2 are SGHTA and FQGNSA. V was pared by 5 bases and J by 5 bases, with 12 bases between. There are 13 residues in the CDR3. The CDR3 nucleotides are TGTGCCAGCAGCCAGACTAGGTTGGAGACCCAGTACTTC. Its translation: CASSQTRLETQYF.

This clone appeared a few times. The chain joins TRBV28 to TRBJ2-1, with 7 bases aligning to TRBD1. This CDR3 spans 15 amino acids. V was pared by 8 bases and J by 6 bases, with 13 bases of the junction left unmatched. Germline V lookup: CDR1 MDHEN, CDR2 SYDVKM. In DNA form, the CDR3 reads TGTGCCAGCGCAGGGGGTGGCACCCCGAGCAATGAGCAGTTCTTC. Its protein is CASAGGGTPSNEQFF.

The rearrangement joins TRBV27 to TRBJ2-1; no reliable D call. CDR1 and CDR2 from the germline V gene are MNHEY and SMNVEV (reference sequence). Trimming cost V 6 bases and J 1 base, with 10 bases left between them. The CDR3 contains 14 residues. Here the CDR3 reads CASRKDGSYNEQFF. DNA for the CDR3: TGTGCCAGCAGGAAGGACGGATCCTACAATGAGCAGTTCTTC.

The chain uses TRBV7-9 and TRBJ2-5; 7 bases fit TRBD1. The V gene's germline CDR1 is SEHNR and CDR2 FQNEAQ (reference sequence). The CDR3 has 15 amino acids. Losses at the gene ends were 5 bases for V and 5 bases for J; bases not matched to a gene: 11. Written as DNA, the CDR3 is TGTGCCAGCAGCCCCCTTCAGGGGGTAGGGGAGACCCAGTACTTC. This encodes CASSPLQGVGETQYF.

The chain employs TRBV5-6 and TRBJ2-7; D is possibly TRBD1 (6 bases). The CDR3 contains 14 residues. V was pared by 3 bases and J by 4 bases, with 14 bases between. The germline gives CDR1 SGHDT, CDR2 YYEEEE. The CDR3: CASSSVQGLYEQYF. The CDR3 bases are TGTGCCAGCAGCTCCGTACAGGGTCTTTACGAGCAGTACTTC.

This chain links TRBV5-4 with TRBJ2-3, with D tentatively TRBD1 (6 bases). This CDR3 spans 15 amino acids. The V gene lost 2 bases and the J gene lost 0 bases, with 10 bases spanning the gap. Germline V gene lookup returns CDR1 SGHNT and CDR2 YYREEE (reference sequence). The CDR3 spells CASSFTRGSTDTQYF. In nucleotides, the CDR3 is TGTGCCAGCAGCTTCACTAGGGGGAGCACAGATACGCAGTATTTT.

This clone was seen a handful of times. This chain uses TRBV7-9 with TRBJ1-5; D gene ambiguous. V lost 4 bases and J lost 3, with 4 bases in between. CDR3 size: 12 residues. Germline assignment: CDR1 SEHNR and CDR2 FQNEAQ (reference sequence). DNA of the CDR3: TGTGCCAGCAGCTCTATCAATCAGCCCCAGCATTTT. As protein: CASSSINQPQHF. Filled out from reference TRBV7-9 and TRBJ1-5, the complete variable domain reads DTGVSQNPRHKITKRGQNVTFRCDPISEHNRLYWYRQTLGQGPEFLTYFQNEAQLEKSRLLSDRFSAERPKGSFSTLEIQRTEQGDSAMYLCASSSINQPQHFGDGTRLSIL.